What follows are 19 T cell receptor beta chains derived from one specimen sequenced in a study of response to subunit inactivated influenza vaccine. TCRdb called the RT-PCR reads again in MiXCR, with one record for every CDR3 protein. The table records about 570,000 distinct CDR3 sequences, about 11% of them present only once. The source was PBMCs from blood, collected on the day of vaccination. These receptors originate from a man aged 50-60 years who received an inactivated influenza vaccine.

This clonotype was recorded a few times. This chain uses TRBV29-1 with TRBJ2-2, with 7 bases lining up with TRBD1. The germline CDR1 and CDR2 sequences are SQVTM and ANQGSEA. The CDR3 covers 14 residues. Trimming cost V 6 bases and J 3 bases; bases outside gene matches: 7. This chain's CDR3 is CSVETGWDTGELFF. CDR3 coding DNA: TGCAGCGTAGAGACAGGGTGGGACACCGGGGAGCTGTTTTTT.

There are a few counts of this clonotype. The rearrangement uses TRBV5-1 and TRBJ1-5; weak D call: TRBD1 (5 bases). Germline CDR1 reads SGHRS; CDR2 reads YFSETQ. The CDR3 covers 16 residues. V was pared by 7 bases and J by 1 base, with 18 bases between. The CDR3 loop reads CASRLSGGGSNQPQHF. In nucleotides, the CDR3 is TGCGCCAGCCGACTTTCGGGGGGGGGAAGCAATCAGCCCCAGCATTTT.

There are a few counts of this clonotype. This chain uses TRBV7-2 with TRBJ2-1, with D perhaps matching TRBD2 (5 bases). V was clipped by 4 bases and J by 0 bases, with 10 bases between them. In germline, CDR1 is SGHTA, CDR2 FQGNSA. The CDR3 is made up of 15 amino acids. The CDR3 DNA reads as TGTGCCAGCAGCTCAGCGGCCAGCTCCTACAATGAGCAGTTCTTC. Its translation is CASSSAASSYNEQFF.

This clonotype has at least ten counts. This chain uses TRBV7-2 with TRBJ2-2, with D possibly TRBD1 on 6 matching bases. V was shortened by 0 bases and J by 2 bases, with 10 bases between the two germline ends. This CDR3 spans 16 amino acids. In germline, CDR1 is SGHTA, CDR2 FQGNSA. CDR3: CASSLAAGANTGELFF. CDR3 nucleotides: TGTGCCAGCAGCTTAGCGGCAGGGGCAAACACCGGGGAGCTGTTTTTT.

The gene calls are TRBV28 and TRBJ2-7; D is possibly TRBD1 (6 bases). CDR1 MDHEN and CDR2 SYDVKM come from the germline V gene. The CDR3 loop spans 15 amino acids. Trimming stripped 3 bases from V and 3 bases from J, with 15 bases between. This chain's CDR3 is CASSFGLTGVYEQYF. In DNA form, the CDR3 reads TGTGCCAGCAGTTTTGGTCTGACAGGAGTCTACGAGCAGTACTTC. The full variable domain, in which reference TRBV28 and TRBJ2-7 provide the parts outside the CDR3, is DVKVTQSSRYLVKRTGEKVFLECVQDMDHENMFWYRQDPGLGLRLIYFSYDVKMKEKGDIPEGYSVSREKKERFSLILESASTNQTSMYLCASSFGLTGVYEQYFGPGTRLTVT.

The rearrangement joins TRBV6-2 or TRBV6-3 to TRBJ2-2; D remains unclear. V gave up 2 bases and J gave up 4 bases, with 8 bases separating them. There are 14 residues in the CDR3. Germline CDR1 MNHEY, CDR2 SVGEGT. This CDR3 is CASSYISSTGELFF. The CDR3 coding sequence is TGTGCCAGCAGTTACATTTCGAGCACCGGGGAGCTGTTTTTT.

CDR3 region: CASSLGASGGAKGYNEQFF. The CDR3 DNA follows: TGTGCCAGCAGTTTAGGGGCCAGCGGGGGGGCCAAGGGTTACAATGAGCAGTTCTTC. The V gene is TRBV27, the J gene TRBJ2-1; 10 nucleotides align to TRBD2. Trimming took 2 bases from V and 4 from J; bases not matched to a gene: 14. CDR1 is MNHEY, CDR2 SMNVEV, per germline (reference sequence). This CDR3 contains 19 residues.

The rearrangement links TRBV2 to TRBJ2-3; D unclear. The length of the CDR3 is 13 residues. V was shortened by 3 bases and J by 4 bases, with 8 bases between the two germline ends. Per the germline V gene, CDR1 is SNHLY and CDR2 is FYNNEI. The CDR3 DNA sequence: TGTGCCAGCAGTGATCCAGCGTCAGATACGCAGTATTTT. Its protein is CASSDPASDTQYF.

In this sample, this clonotype turned up many times. The chain carries TRBV5-1 and TRBJ2-4; D not resolved. CDR1 SGHRS and CDR2 YFSETQ come from the germline V gene. CDR3 size: 15 residues. Between the trimmed V and J ends, which lost 0 bases and 0 bases, there was a span of 7 bases. CDR3 in amino acids: CASSLGEIAKNIQYF. The DNA of the CDR3 is TGCGCCAGCAGCTTGGGGGAAATAGCCAAAAACATTCAGTACTTC.

V gene TRBV25-1 combines with J gene TRBJ2-7; maybe TRBD2 (6 bases). V gave up 2 bases and J gave up 3 bases, with 20 bases separating them. The CDR3 is 17 residues long. In germline, CDR1 is MGHDK, CDR2 SYGVNS. CDR3 residues: CASSEASVRGKIYEQYF. The CDR3 DNA is TGTGCCAGCAGTGAAGCGTCCGTGCGCGGGAAAATCTACGAGCAGTACTTC.

This clonotype was counted a few times. This sequence joins TRBV15 and TRBJ2-7; 7 bases agree with TRBD1. CDR1 and CDR2 (germline): LNHNV, YYDKDF (reference sequence). The J segment lost 2 bases and the V segment lost 3 bases, leaving 7 bases of the junction unmatched. This CDR3 spans 15 amino acids. This CDR3 reads CATSRRRDSPYEQYF. CDR3 sequence (DNA): TGTGCCACCAGCAGGCGCCGGGACAGCCCCTACGAGCAGTACTTC. Full variable domain (rest looked up from reference TRBV15 and TRBJ2-7): DAMVIQNPRYQVTQFGKPVTLSCSQTLNHNVMYWYQQKSSQAPKLLFHYYDKDFNNEADTPDNFQSRRPNTSFCFLDIRSPGLGDTAMYLCATSRRRDSPYEQYFGPGTRLTVT.

There are many counts of this clonotype. The chain has TRBV12-3 or TRBV12-4 and TRBJ2-7, with a possible D match to TRBD1 (5 bases). The CDR3 covers 15 residues. Trimming took 2 bases from V and 1 from J, leaving 12 bases between them. The CDR3 DNA reads as TGTGCCAGCAGTTTAATACAGGTTCCTTCCTACGAGCAGTACTTC. Translation: CASSLIQVPSYEQYF.

The chain is built from TRBV2 and TRBJ2-7; 7 bases map to TRBD1. The length of the CDR3 is 17 residues. The J segment lost 2 bases and the V segment lost 3 bases, leaving 13 bases of the junction unmatched. CDR1 is SNHLY and CDR2 is FYNNEI in the germline V gene. The CDR3 region is CASSDLVSGQDPYEQYF. CDR3 nucleotides: TGTGCCAGCAGTGACCTGGTCTCAGGACAGGACCCCTACGAGCAGTACTTC.

This chain connects TRBV13 to TRBJ2-5; 8 bases are shared with TRBD1. CDR1 is PRHDT, CDR2 FYEKMQ, per germline (reference sequence). The CDR3 has 14 amino acids. Trimming cost V 2 bases and J 6 bases; bases outside gene matches: 5. CDR3 DNA: TGTGCCAGCAGCTTACGGACAGGGTTTAAGACCCAGTACTTC. Translating it yields CASSLRTGFKTQYF.

The V and J genes are TRBV29-1 and TRBJ2-2, with TRBD1 matching 8 bases. This CDR3 is 13 amino acids long. The J segment lost 0 bases and the V segment lost 6 bases, leaving 0 bases of the junction unmatched. Per the germline V gene, CDR1 is SQVTM and CDR2 is ANQGSEA. The CDR3 DNA sequence: TGCAGCGTGGGACAGGCGAACACCGGGGAGCTGTTTTTT. Translated: CSVGQANTGELFF.

This clonotype was counted a few times. This chain uses TRBV5-5 with TRBJ1-5; D perhaps matches TRBD1 (5 bases). Germline V gene data show CDR1 as SGHKS and CDR2 as YYEKEE (reference sequence). V was pared by 0 bases and J by 9 bases, with 13 bases between. This CDR3 has 14 residues. This CDR3 is CASSLGQPGLPQHF. The CDR3 nucleotides are TGTGCCAGCAGCTTGGGACAGCCGGGGTTGCCCCAGCATTTT.

The table lists this clonotype with a few counts. The chain uses TRBV30 and TRBJ2-5; possibly TRBD1 for D (6 bases). CDR1 is GTSNPN and CDR2 is SVGIG in the germline V gene (reference sequence). V lost 0 bases, J lost 0 bases, and 8 bases lay in between. The CDR3 runs 14 residues. CDR3 in amino acids: CAWSVTGNQETQYF. DNA of the CDR3: TGTGCCTGGAGTGTAACAGGGAACCAAGAGACCCAGTACTTC.

The chain couples TRBV6-5 to TRBJ1-2; D may be TRBD1 (5 bases). The length of the CDR3 is 15 residues. The germline V and J ends were trimmed by 2 bases and 4 bases, with 14 bases remaining between them. Germline assignment: CDR1 MNHEY and CDR2 SVGAGI. CDR3 amino acids: CASSYDLGDPYGYTF. CDR3 nucleotides: TGTGCCAGCAGTTACGATCTCGGGGACCCCTATGGCTACACCTTC.

This clonotype was seen at least ten times. The chain has TRBV5-8 and TRBJ2-3; 10 bases are shared with TRBD2. The germline V gene has CDR1 SGHTS and CDR2 YDEGEE. V lost 4 bases, J lost 4 bases, and 6 bases stayed unmatched. There are 15 residues in the CDR3. The CDR3 region is CASSPGTSEADTQYF. In DNA, the CDR3 is TGTGCCAGCAGCCCAGGGACTAGCGAGGCAGATACGCAGTATTTT.